This TCR beta chain comes out of a study of blood T cell repertoires in COVID-19. Study in general: Samples taken during acute and convalescent COVID-19 were collected in the United States, Italy and Spain. PBMCs, B-cell-depleted T cells, or T cells were the source of the cDNA or gDNA that made up the material.

The V gene lost 4 bases and the J gene lost 1 base, with 14 bases spanning the gap. Germline V lookup: CDR1 SGHDT, CDR2 YYEEEE. CDR3 size: 15 residues. Source study methods: Amplified reference gene primers provided the basis for estimating nucleated cell counts. Profiled with immunoSEQ multiplex PCR; TCRdb holds only in-frame clones, not every one. V and J calls and clone size are those listed in that table; D and trimming were worked out from the DNA. The data contain a few hundred thousand clones, roughly 86% of them singletons. This sequence was found in a woman in her 50s with acute or convalescent COVID-19. Sequenced: peripheral blood. The genes are TRBV5-6 and TRBJ1-1, with D tentatively TRBD1 (6 bases). The CDR3 region has the DNA TGTGCCAGCAGCCTCCCCGGGACACCGAACACTGAAGCTTTCTTT. Residues: CASSLPGTPNTEAFF.